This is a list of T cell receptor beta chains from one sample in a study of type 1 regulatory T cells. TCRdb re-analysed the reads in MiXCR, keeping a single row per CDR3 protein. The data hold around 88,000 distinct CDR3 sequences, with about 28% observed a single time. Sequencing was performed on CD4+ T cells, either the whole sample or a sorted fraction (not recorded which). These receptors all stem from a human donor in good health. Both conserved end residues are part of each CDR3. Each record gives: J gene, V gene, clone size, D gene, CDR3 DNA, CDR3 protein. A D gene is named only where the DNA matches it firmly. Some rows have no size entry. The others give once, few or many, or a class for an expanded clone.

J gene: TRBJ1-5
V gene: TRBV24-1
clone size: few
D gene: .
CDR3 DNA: TGTGCCACCAGTGAGGGTAATCAGCCCCAGCATTTT
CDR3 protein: CATSEGNQPQHF

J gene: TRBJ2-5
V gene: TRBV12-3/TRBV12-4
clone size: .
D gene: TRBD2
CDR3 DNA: TGTGCCAGCAGCAGACTAGCTGGCCCGCAAGAGACCCAGTACTTC
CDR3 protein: CASSRLAGPQETQYF

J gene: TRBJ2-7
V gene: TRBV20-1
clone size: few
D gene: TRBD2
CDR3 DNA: TGCAGTGCCAAACCTCCTAGCGGACCATACGAGCAGTACTTC
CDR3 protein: CSAKPPSGPYEQYF

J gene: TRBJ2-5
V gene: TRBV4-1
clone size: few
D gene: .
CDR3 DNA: TGCGCCAGCAGCCAAGTCTCCTCGGAGACCCAGTACTTC
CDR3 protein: CASSQVSSETQYF

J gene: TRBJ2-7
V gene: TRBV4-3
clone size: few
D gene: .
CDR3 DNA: TGCGCCAGCAGCCAACAGGCCTACGAGCAGTACTTC
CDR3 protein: CASSQQAYEQYF

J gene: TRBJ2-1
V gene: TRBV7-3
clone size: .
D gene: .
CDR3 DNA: TGTGCCAGCAGCGTAACAGGGGAGCAGTTCTTC
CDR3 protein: CASSVTGEQFF

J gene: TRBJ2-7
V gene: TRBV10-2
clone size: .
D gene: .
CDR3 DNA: TGCGCCAGCAGTGAGGCACGGTTTTCCGAGCAGTACTTC
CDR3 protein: CASSEARFSEQYF

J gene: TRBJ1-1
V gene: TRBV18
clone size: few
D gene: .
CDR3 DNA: TGTGCCAGCTCAGCTAGTGGGAACACTGAAGCTTTCTTT
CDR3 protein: CASSASGNTEAFF

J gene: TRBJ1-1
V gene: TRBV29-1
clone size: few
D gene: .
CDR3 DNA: TGCAGCGTTCAGGGCAGGATGAACACTGAAGCTTTCTTT
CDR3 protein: CSVQGRMNTEAFF

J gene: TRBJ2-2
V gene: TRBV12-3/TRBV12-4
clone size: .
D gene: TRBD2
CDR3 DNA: TGTGCCAGCAGTTTACCCGCGGGACTAGCGGGAGTGCCCGGGGAGCTGTTTTTT
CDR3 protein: CASSLPAGLAGVPGELFF

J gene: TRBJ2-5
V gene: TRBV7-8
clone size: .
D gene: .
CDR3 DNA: TGTGCCAGCAGTCCCGTGGTCCAAGAGACCCAGTACTTC
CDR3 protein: CASSPVVQETQYF

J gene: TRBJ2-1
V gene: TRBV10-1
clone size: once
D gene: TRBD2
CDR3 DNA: TGCGCCAGCAGTGAGTCGACCCCGGGACTAGCGGGAGACAATGAGCAGTTCTTC
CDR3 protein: CASSESTPGLAGDNEQFF

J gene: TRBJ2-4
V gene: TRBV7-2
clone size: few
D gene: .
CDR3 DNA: TGTGCCAGCAGCCAAGGAGGGATTCAGTACTTC
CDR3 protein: CASSQGGIQYF

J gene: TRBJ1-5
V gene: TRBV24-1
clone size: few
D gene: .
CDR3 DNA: TGTGCCACCAGTGATCCCGATCAGCCCCAGCATTTT
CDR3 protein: CATSDPDQPQHF

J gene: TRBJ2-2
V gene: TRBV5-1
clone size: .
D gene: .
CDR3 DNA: TGCGCCAGCAGCCAGCTGAGGGACCCCACCGGGGAGCTGTTTTTT
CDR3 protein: CASSQLRDPTGELFF

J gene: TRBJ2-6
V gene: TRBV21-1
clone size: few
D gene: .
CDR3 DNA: TGTGCCAGCAGTTGTTCCCACTCTGGGGCCAACGTCCTGACTTTC
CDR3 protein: CASSCSHSGANVLTF

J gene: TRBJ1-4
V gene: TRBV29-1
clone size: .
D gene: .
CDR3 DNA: TGCAGCGTTTCCGTCCGGACAGTAGAAAAACTGTTTTTT
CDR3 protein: CSVSVRTVEKLFF

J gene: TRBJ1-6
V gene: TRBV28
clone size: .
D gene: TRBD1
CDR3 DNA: TGTGCCAGCAGTCGCGGGACAGGGGTGCGTTTACCCCTCCACTTT
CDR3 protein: CASSRGTGVRLPLHF

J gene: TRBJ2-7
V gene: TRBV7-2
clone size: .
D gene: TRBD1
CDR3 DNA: TGTGCCAGCAGCCTAGACAGGGGGGTTTCCTACGAGCAGTACTTC
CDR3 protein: CASSLDRGVSYEQYF

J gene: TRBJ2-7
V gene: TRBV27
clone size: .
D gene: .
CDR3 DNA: TGTGCCAGCAGTTTCAGGGGAAGCGAGCAGTACTTC
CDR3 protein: CASSFRGSEQYF

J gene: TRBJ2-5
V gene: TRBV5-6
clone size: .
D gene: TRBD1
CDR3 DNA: TGTGCCAGCAGCTCCGGACAGGGAACGTTTCTCCAAGAGACCCAGTACTTC
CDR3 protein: CASSSGQGTFLQETQYF

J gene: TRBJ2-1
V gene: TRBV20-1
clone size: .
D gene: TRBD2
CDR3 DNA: TGCAGTGCTTCCTTTATAGGACTAGCGAAACTAAATGAGCAGTTCTTC
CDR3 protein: CSASFIGLAKLNEQFF

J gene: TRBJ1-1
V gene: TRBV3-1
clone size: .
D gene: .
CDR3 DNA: TGTGCCAGCAGCCAAGAACGTAAGGGCACTGAAGCTTTCTTT
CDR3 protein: CASSQERKGTEAFF

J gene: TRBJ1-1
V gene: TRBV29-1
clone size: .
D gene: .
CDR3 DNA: TGCAGCGTAGTCCTAAGGGGGTTTACCACTGAAGCTTTCTTT
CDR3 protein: CSVVLRGFTTEAFF

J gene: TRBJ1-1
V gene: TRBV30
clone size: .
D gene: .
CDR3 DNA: TGTGCCTGGAGCTTACACAGGGTCTCTGAAGCTTTCTTT
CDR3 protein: CAWSLHRVSEAFF

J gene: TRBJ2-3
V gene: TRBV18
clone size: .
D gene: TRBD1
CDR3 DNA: TGTGCCAGCTCACACCCCCCCCTCCCTGACAGGGGGCAGGAGAGCACAGATACGCAGTATTTT
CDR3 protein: CASSHPPLPDRGQESTDTQYF

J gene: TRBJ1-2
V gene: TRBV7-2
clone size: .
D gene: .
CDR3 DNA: TGTGCCAGCAGCTTAGATGATGAGGGTATTGTCACCTTC
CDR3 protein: CASSLDDEGIVTF

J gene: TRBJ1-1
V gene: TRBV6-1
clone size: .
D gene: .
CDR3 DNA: TGTGCCAGCAGACTGAGGGACATCTCTTTCTTT
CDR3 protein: CASRLRDISFF

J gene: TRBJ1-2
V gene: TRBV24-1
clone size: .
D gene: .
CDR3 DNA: TGTGCCACCAGTGGCTGGGACGCCCACTATGGCTACACCTTC
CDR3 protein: CATSGWDAHYGYTF

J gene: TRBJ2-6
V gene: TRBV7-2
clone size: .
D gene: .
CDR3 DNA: TGTGCCAGCAGCTTTTGGCAGTCTGGGGCCAACGTCCTGACTTTC
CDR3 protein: CASSFWQSGANVLTF

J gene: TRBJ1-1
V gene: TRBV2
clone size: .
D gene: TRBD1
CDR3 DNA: TGTGCCAGCAGTGGTAACTGGGACAGCCAAGGCCGCTTTAACACTGAAGCTTTCTTT
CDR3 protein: CASSGNWDSQGRFNTEAFF

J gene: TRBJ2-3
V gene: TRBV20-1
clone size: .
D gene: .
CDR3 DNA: TGCAGTGCTAGAGGATCTGTAAGGGCAGATACGCAGTATTTT
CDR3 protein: CSARGSVRADTQYF

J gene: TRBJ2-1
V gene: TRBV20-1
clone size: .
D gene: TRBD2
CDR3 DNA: TGCAGTGCTACGCTTGGGGGGGGGTATGAGCAGTTCTTC
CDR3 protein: CSATLGGGYEQFF

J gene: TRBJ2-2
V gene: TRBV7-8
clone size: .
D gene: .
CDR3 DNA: TGTGCCAGCAGCCCCCAGCGTGTTTTTGCCGGGGAGCTGTTTTTT
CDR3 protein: CASSPQRVFAGELFF

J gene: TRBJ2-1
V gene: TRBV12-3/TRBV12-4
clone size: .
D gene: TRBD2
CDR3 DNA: TGTGCCAGCAGGGTTGGCGGGAGCTCCGAAAAGCAGTTCTTC
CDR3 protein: CASRVGGSSEKQFF

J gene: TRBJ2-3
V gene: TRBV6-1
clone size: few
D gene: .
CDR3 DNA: TGTGCCAGCAGTGAAACCCAGGGGGGACACAGCACAGATACGCAGTATTTT
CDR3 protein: CASSETQGGHSTDTQYF

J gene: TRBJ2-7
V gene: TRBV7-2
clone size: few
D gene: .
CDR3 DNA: TGTGCCAGCAGCTTATTGGGCGACAGCATTACCGAGCAGTACTTC
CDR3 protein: CASSLLGDSITEQYF

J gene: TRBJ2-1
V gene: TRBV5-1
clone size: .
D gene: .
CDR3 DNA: TGCGCCAGCAGCTTGGAATTGGGCGGGATAGGATACAATGAGCAGTTCTTC
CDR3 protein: CASSLELGGIGYNEQFF

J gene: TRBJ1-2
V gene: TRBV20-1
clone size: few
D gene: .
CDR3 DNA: TGCAGTGCTACCGGGGGTGGGATCCCGTATGGCTACACCTTC
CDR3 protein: CSATGGGIPYGYTF

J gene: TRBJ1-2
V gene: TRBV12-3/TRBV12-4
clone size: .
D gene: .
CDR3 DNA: TGTGCCAGCAGTGTGACAGGAGGCTATGGCTACACCTTC
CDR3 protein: CASSVTGGYGYTF

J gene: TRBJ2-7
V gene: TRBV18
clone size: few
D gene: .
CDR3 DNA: TGTGCCAGCTCACCAGACAGCTACGAGCAGTACTTC
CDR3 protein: CASSPDSYEQYF

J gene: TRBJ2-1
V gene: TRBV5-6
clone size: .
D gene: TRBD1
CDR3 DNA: TGTGCCAGCAGCTTGGCAAGGGGGCAAGTTGGATGGCAGTTCTTC
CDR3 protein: CASSLARGQVGWQFF

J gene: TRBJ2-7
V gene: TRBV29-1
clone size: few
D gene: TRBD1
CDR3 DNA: TGCAGCGTTGCGCGACAGGGTTTTTACGAGCAGTACTTC
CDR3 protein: CSVARQGFYEQYF